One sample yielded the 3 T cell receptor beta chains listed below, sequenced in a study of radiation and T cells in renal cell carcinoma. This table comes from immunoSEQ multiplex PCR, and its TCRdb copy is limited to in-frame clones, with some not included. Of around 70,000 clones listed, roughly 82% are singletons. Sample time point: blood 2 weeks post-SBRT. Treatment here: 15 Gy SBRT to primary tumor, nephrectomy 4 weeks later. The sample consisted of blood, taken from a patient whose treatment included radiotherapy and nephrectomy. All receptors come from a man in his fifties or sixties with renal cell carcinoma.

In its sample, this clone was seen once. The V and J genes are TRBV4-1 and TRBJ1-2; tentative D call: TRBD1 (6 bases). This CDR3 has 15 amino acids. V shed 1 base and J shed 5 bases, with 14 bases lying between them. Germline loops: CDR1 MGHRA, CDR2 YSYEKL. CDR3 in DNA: TGCGCCAGCAGCCAAGTTACGCAGGGACAATATGGCTACACCTTC. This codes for CASSQVTQGQYGYTF.

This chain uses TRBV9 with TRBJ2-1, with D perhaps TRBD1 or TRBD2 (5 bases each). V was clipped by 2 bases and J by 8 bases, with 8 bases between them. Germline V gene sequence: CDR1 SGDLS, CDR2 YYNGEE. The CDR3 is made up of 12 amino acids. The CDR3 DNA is TGTGCCAGCAGCGTCGGGGCTGATGAGCAGTTCTTC. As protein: CASSVGADEQFF.

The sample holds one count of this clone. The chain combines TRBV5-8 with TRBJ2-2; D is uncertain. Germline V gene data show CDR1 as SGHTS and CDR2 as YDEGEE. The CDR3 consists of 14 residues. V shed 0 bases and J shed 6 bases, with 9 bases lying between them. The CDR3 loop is CASSLDWAAGELFF. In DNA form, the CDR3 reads TGTGCCAGCAGCTTGGATTGGGCGGCCGGGGAGCTGTTTTTT. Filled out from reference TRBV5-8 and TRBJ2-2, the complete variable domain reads EAGVTQSPTHLIKTRGQQATLRCSPISGHTSVYWYQQALGLGLQFLLWYDEGEERNRGNFPPRFSGRQFPNYSSELNVNALELEDSALYLCASSLDWAAGELFFGEGSRLTVL.